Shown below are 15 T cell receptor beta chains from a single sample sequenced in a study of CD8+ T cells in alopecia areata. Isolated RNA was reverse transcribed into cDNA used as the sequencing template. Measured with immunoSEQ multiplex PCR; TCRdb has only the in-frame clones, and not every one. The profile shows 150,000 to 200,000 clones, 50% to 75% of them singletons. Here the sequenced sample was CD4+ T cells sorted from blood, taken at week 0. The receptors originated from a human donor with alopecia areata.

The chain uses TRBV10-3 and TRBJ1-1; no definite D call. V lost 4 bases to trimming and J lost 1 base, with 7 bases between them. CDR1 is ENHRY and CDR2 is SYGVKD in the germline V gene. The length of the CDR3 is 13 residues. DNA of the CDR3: TGTGCCATCAGTGCGAGGGAGAACACTGAAGCTTTCTTT. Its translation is CAISARENTEAFF.

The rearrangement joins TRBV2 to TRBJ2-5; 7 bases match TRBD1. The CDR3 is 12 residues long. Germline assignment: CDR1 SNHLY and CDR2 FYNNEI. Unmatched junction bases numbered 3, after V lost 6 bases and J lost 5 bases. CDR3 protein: CASRTGSETQYF. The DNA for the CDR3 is TGTGCCAGCAGGACAGGGAGTGAGACCCAGTACTTC.

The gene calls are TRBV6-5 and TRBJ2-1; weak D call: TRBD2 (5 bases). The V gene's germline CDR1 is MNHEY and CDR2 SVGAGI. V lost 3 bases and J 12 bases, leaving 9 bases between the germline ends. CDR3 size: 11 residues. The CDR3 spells CASSYNGRQFF. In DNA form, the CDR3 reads TGTGCCAGCAGTTATAATGGGAGGCAGTTCTTC.

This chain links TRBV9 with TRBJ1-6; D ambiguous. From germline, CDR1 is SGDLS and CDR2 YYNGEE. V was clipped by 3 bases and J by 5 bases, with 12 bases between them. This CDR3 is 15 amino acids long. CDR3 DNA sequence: TGTGCCAGCAGCGGAGTCAGCCTGAATAATTCACCCCTCCACTTT. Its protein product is CASSGVSLNNSPLHF.

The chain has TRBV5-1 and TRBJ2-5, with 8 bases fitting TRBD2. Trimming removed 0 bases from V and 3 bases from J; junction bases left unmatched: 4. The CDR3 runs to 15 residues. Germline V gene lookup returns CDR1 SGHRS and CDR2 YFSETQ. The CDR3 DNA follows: TGCGCCAGCAGCTTGGCCCGGGAGGGAGAAGAGACCCAGTACTTC. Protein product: CASSLAREGEETQYF.

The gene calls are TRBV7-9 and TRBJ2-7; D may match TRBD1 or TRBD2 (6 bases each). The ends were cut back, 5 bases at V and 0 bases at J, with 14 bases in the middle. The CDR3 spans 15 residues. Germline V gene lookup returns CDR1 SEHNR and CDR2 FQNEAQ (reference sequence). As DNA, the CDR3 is TGTGCCAGCAGCCCCCTCGGGGGCAGCTCCTACGAGCAGTACTTC. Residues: CASSPLGGSSYEQYF.

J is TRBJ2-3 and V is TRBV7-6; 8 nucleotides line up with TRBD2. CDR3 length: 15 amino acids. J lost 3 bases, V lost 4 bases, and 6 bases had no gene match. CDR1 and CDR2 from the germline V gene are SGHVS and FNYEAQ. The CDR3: CASSSAGAGTDTQYF. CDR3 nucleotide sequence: TGTGCCAGCAGCTCAGCGGGGGCGGGGACAGATACGCAGTATTTT.

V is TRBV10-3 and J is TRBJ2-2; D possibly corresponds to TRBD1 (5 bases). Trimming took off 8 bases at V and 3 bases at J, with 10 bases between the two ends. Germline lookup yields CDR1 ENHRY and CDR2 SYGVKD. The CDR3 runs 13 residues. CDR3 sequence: CAIQARDTGELFF. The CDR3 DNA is TGTGCCATCCAGGCCAGGGACACCGGGGAGCTGTTTTTT.

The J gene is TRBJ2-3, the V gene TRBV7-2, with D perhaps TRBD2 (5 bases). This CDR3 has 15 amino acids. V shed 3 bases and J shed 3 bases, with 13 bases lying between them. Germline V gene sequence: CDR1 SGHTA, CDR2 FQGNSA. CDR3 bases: TGTGCCAGCAGCTTGGGGAGCAGCAGTACAGATACGCAGTATTTT. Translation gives CASSLGSSSTDTQYF.

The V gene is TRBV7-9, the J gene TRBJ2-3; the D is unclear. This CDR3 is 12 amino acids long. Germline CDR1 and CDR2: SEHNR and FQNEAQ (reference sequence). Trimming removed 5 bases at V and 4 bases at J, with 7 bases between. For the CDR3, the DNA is TGTGCCAGCAGCCCCAGGTCAGATACGCAGTATTTT. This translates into CASSPRSDTQYF.

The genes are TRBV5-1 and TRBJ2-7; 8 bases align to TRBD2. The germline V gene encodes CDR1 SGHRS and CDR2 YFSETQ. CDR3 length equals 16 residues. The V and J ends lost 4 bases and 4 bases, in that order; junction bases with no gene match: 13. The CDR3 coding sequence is TGCGCCAGCAGCCCGGCTGGAGCGGGGGCCCCATACGAGCAGTACTTC. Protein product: CASSPAGAGAPYEQYF.

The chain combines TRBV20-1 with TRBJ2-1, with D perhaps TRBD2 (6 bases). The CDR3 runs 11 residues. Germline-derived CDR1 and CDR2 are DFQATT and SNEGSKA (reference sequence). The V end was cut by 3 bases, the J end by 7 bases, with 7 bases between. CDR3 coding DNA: TGCAGTGCTAGCGGGACTAATGAGCAGTTCTTC. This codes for CSASGTNEQFF.

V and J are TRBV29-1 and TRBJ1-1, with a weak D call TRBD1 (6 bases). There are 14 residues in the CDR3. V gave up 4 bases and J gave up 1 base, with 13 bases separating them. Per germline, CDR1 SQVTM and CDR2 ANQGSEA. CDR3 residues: CSVGVRGRNTEAFF. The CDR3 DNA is TGCAGCGTTGGGGTCAGGGGTAGGAACACTGAAGCTTTCTTT.

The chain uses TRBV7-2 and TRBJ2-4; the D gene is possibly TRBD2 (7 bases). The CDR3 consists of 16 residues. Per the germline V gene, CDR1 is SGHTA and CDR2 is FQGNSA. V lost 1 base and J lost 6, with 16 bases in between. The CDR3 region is CASSLVWRGGGNIQYF. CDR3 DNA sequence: TGTGCCAGCAGCTTAGTGTGGCGGGGAGGGGGAAACATTCAGTACTTC.

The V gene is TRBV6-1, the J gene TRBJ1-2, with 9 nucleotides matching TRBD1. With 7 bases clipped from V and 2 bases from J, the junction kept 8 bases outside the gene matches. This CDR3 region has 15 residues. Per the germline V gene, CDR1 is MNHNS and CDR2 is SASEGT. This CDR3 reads CASTKRTGENYGYTF. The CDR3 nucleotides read TGTGCCAGCACAAAGAGGACAGGGGAGAACTATGGCTACACCTTC.